This T cell receptor (beta chain) derives from a study of blood T cell repertoires in COVID-19. Turning to the study itself: T cells, B-cell-depleted T cells, or PBMCs provided the cDNA or gDNA that served as material.

Seattle patient enrollment occurred during active infection, with longitudinal follow-up thereafter. In the study's own analysis: Nucleated cell counts were estimated from reference gene primer amplification. Sequencing was performed with immunoSEQ multiplex PCR; in TCRdb, only in-frame clones are kept and a portion is missing. The V and J calls and clone size were taken over from that table, and D and trimming were inferred from the DNA. In the table there are about 230,000 clones, over 75% of which are singletons. V lost 6 bases to trimming and J lost 12 bases, with 14 bases between them. Germline V gene data show CDR1 as MNHEY and CDR2 as SMNVEV (reference sequence). The CDR3 totals 12 residues.

Source material: peripheral blood. This clonotype was sampled from a man aged 45 to 65 with COVID-19, enrolled during active disease. The J gene is TRBJ2-2, the V gene TRBV27, with D hard to call. The CDR3: CASSQFSTKLFF. The CDR3 nucleotides are TGTGCCAGCAGCCAATTTAGTACGAAGCTGTTTTTT.